These 15 T cell receptor beta chains originate from one sample sequenced in a study of T cell repertoires in cytomegalovirus infection. TCRdb reprocessed the reads via MiXCR and lists one record per CDR3 protein. The sample contains roughly 320,000 distinct CDR3 sequences, 9.5% of which appear only once. The sequencing input was PBMCs. These receptors were collected from a human donor in good health (CMV status not recorded). Some clones in this sample may be carry-over from other donors' samples.

The chain joins TRBV7-6 to TRBJ2-5; 7 positions match TRBD1. The CDR3 runs 16 residues. The V gene's germline CDR1 is SGHVS and CDR2 FNYEAQ. Trimming at V came to 4 bases and at J to 1 base, leaving 9 bases not matched to a gene. CDR3 loop: CASSYSLEGAQETQYF. In DNA, the CDR3 is TGTGCCAGCAGCTATTCCCTAGAGGGGGCCCAAGAGACCCAGTACTTC.

This clonotype has at least ten counts. The chain recombines TRBV11-3 with TRBJ2-3, with TRBD1 as a possible D gene (5 bases). The CDR3 has 11 amino acids. The V and J ends lost 5 bases and 5 bases respectively, with 5 bases between them. Per the germline V gene, CDR1 is SGHNT and CDR2 is YENEEA. As DNA, the CDR3 is TGTGCCAGCAGCCAGGGAGATACGCAGTATTTT. Translation gives CASSQGDTQYF.

There are many counts of this clonotype. This rearrangement joins TRBV11-2 to TRBJ2-2; the D gene is possibly TRBD2 (6 bases). Deletions cut 4 bases from V and 4 bases from J, with 10 bases between. Germline CDR1 and CDR2: SGHAT and FQNNGV. The CDR3 runs to 14 residues. CDR3 protein: CASSSGTFTGELFF. The CDR3 nucleotides read TGTGCCAGCAGCTCTGGGACTTTCACCGGGGAGCTGTTTTTT.

This chain connects TRBV28 to TRBJ2-4; 13 bases map to TRBD2. Germline loops: CDR1 MDHEN, CDR2 SYDVKM. The V and J ends lost 5 bases and 4 bases, in that order; junction bases with no gene match: 5. The CDR3 runs 16 residues. The CDR3: CASSQGLAGFKNIQYF. The CDR3 DNA reads as TGTGCCAGCAGTCAGGGACTAGCGGGATTTAAAAACATTCAGTACTTC.

This clonotype was observed a handful of times. The chain links TRBV7-9 to TRBJ1-5; D gene uncertain. Trimming removed 5 bases at V and 7 bases at J, with 12 bases between. This CDR3 is built from 13 residues. Germline CDR1 reads SEHNR; CDR2 reads FQNEAQ (reference sequence). CDR3 nucleotide sequence: TGTGCCAGCAGCGAATCTCCGTACCAGCCCCAGCATTTT. Protein product: CASSESPYQPQHF.

In its sample, this clonotype was seen many times. The CDR3 DNA follows: TGTGCCAGCAGCTTAGCGGGGACGATGGAGACCCAGTACTTC. Protein sequence: CASSLAGTMETQYF. The chain recombines TRBV7-2 with TRBJ2-5; D is possibly TRBD1 or TRBD2 (5 bases each). Germline values: CDR1 SGHTA, CDR2 FQGNSA. V gave up 0 bases and J gave up 5 bases, with 10 bases separating them. The CDR3 has 14 residues.

About this clonotype: With a much larger clone just one base away, this may be a read error. The chain is built from TRBV7-2 and TRBJ2-3, with D possibly matching TRBD1 (5 bases). This CDR3 is built from 13 residues. Germline V CDR1 and CDR2: SGHTA, FQGNSA. The V end was cut by 5 bases, the J end by 7 bases, with 13 bases between. CDR3 region: CASSQERTHTQYF. CDR3 in DNA: TGTGCCAGCAGCCAAGAACGGACACATACGCAGTATTTT.

As for this clonotype: The junction and the germline gene differ at one end; a read error may be behind it. The V and J genes are TRBV20-1 and TRBJ2-5; 9 bases match TRBD1. CDR1 is DFQATT, CDR2 SNEGSKA, per germline (reference sequence). The CDR3 loop spans 16 amino acids. The CDR3 nucleotides are TGCAGTGCCAGAGATAGACAGGGGGAGTACCAAGAGACCCAGTACTTC. It specifies CSARDRQGEYQETQYF.

The chain combines TRBV10-3 with TRBJ2-1; D is ambiguous. V lost 3 bases, J lost 0 bases, and 12 bases lay in between. The CDR3 is 16 amino acids. Looked up from germline, CDR1 is ENHRY and CDR2 is SYGVKD. CDR3 residues: CAISDRSDSSYNEQFF. The CDR3 DNA is TGTGCCATCAGTGACAGGTCGGATAGCTCCTACAATGAGCAGTTCTTC.

This clonotype was counted many times. The chain is built from TRBV27 and TRBJ2-7; TRBD2 matches at 13 bases. V trimming: 5 bases; J trimming: 5 bases; junction bases outside the gene matches: 3. This CDR3 has 14 amino acids. Germline lookup yields CDR1 MNHEY and CDR2 SMNVEV (reference sequence). CDR3 loop: CASSPTSGRNEQYF. The CDR3, as DNA: TGTGCCAGCAGTCCGACTAGCGGGAGGAACGAGCAGTACTTC.

This chain uses TRBV28 with TRBJ2-1; D might be TRBD2 (5 bases). The CDR3 is 15 residues long. The ends were cut back, 9 bases at V and 6 bases at J, with 21 bases in the middle. CDR1 MDHEN and CDR2 SYDVKM come from the germline V gene. CDR3 in DNA: TGTGCCAGTACCTTTCGGCAGGACTTCAGCAATGAGCAGTTCTTC. It yields the protein CASTFRQDFSNEQFF.

This clonotype has just one count. J is TRBJ1-2 and V is TRBV12-3 or TRBV12-4; 7 bases align to TRBD1. This CDR3 is built from 14 residues. After removal of 6 bases from V and 4 bases from J, the junction contained 8 bases not matched to a gene. The CDR3 here is CASRGPNRGYGYTF. CDR3 DNA: TGTGCCAGCAGGGGACCTAACAGGGGCTATGGCTACACCTTC.

The chain couples TRBV12-3 or TRBV12-4 to TRBJ1-6; no clear D. The V end lost 3 bases, the J end lost 8 bases, and 8 bases lay between the germline ends. The CDR3 spans 13 residues. In DNA, the CDR3 is TGTGCCAGCAGTTTGGCGGCGGATTCACCCCTCCACTTT. Amino acids: CASSLAADSPLHF.

V usage is TRBV10-3 and J usage is TRBJ1-5; 7 positions agree with TRBD1. The germline V gene encodes CDR1 ENHRY and CDR2 SYGVKD. This CDR3 is built from 18 residues. The V segment lost 1 base and the J segment 3 bases; nucleotides outside the gene matches: 12. CDR3 in DNA: TGTGCCATCAGTGAGTTCGGTGGGGGGACAGACTACAATCAGCCCCAGCATTTT. Residues: CAISEFGGGTDYNQPQHF.

In this sample, this clonotype turned up a few times. The genes are TRBV6-5 and TRBJ1-1; no clear D. With 2 bases removed from V and 5 bases from J, the gap between germline ends came to 6 bases. Germline CDR1 MNHEY, CDR2 SVGAGI. The CDR3 loop spans 12 amino acids. The CDR3 coding sequence is TGTGCCAGCAGTTACGAGGGAACTGAAGCTTTCTTT. It is translated as CASSYEGTEAFF.